This T cell receptor (beta chain) originates from a study of blood T cell repertoires in COVID-19. Study-wide background: Samples of COVID-19 (acute and convalescent) were obtained from the United States, Italy and Spain. Nucleic acid was either cDNA or gDNA, and it came from T cells, B-cell-depleted T cells, or PBMCs.

In the original processing: Using reference gene primer amplification, nucleated cell counts were estimated. Using immunoSEQ multiplex PCR, the repertoire was profiled, and TCRdb retains in-frame clones only, with some absent. V, J and clone size were drawn from that table, and D and trimming were deduced from the DNA. The profile covers 85,000 to 120,000 clones, with around 73% appearing a single time and approximately 9.6% taken by the ten largest. With 5 bases clipped from V and 0 bases from J, the junction kept 7 bases outside the gene matches. The CDR3 has 15 residues. The V gene's germline CDR1 is MNHEY and CDR2 SMNVEV (reference sequence).

The TCR comes from a man between 60 and 75 years old with active or convalescent COVID-19. V is TRBV27 and J is TRBJ2-7; 7 bases are a match to TRBD2. The material sequenced was peripheral blood. The CDR3 reads CASSTLAGSSYEQYF. In DNA form, the CDR3 reads TGTGCCAGCAGTACCTTAGCGGGTAGCTCCTACGAGCAGTACTTC.